The source of this T cell receptor (beta chain) is a study of blood T cell repertoires in COVID-19. How the authors handled the data: Reference gene primer amplification gave nucleated cell count estimates. Sequencing used immunoSEQ multiplex PCR; TCRdb keeps in-frame clones, though not all of them. V and J calls and clone size are given by that table; D and trimming were obtained from the DNA. The sample lists 85,000 to 100,000 clones, more than 80% seen once, with under 5.5% in the top ten. Germline V gene lookup returns CDR1 SGHVS and CDR2 FNYEAQ. The CDR3 is made up of 14 amino acids. The V gene lost 1 base and the J gene lost 7 bases, with 11 bases spanning the gap.

Sequenced material: peripheral blood. This chain connects TRBV7-6 to TRBJ2-1, with D possibly TRBD2 on 7 matching bases. The TCR comes from a man at least 80 years old with COVID-19, enrolled during active disease. Here the CDR3 reads CASSLERGGNEQFF. The CDR3 region has the DNA TGTGCCAGCAGCTTAGAGAGGGGGGGAAATGAGCAGTTCTTC. Complete variable domain (other parts from reference TRBV7-6 and TRBJ2-1): GAGVSQSPRYKVTKRGQDVALRCDPISGHVSLYWYRQALGQGPEFLTYFNYEAQQDKSGLPNDRFSAERPEGSISTLTIQRTEQRDSAMYRCASSLERGGNEQFFGPGTRLTVL.